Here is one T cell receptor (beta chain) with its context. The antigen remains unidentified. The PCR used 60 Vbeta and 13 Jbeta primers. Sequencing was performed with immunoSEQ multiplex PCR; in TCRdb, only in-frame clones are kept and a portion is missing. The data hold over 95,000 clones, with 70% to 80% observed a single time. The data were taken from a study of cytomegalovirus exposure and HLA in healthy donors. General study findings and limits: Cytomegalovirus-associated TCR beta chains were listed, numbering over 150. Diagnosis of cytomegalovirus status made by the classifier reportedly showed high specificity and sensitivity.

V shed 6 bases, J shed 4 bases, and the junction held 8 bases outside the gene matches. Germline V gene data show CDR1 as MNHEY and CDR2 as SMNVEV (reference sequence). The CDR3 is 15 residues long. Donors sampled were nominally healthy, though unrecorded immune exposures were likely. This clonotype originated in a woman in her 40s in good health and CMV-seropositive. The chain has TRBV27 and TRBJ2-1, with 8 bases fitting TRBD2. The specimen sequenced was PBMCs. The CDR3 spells CASRRTGGPYNEQFF. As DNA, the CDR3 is TGTGCCAGCAGGAGGACGGGGGGGCCTTACAATGAGCAGTTCTTC.